This T cell receptor beta chain was profiled in a study of cytomegalovirus exposure and HLA in healthy donors. Study-wide points: Associated with cytomegalovirus, according to the listing, were approximately 160 TCR beta chains. Usually a TCR sequence was rare, but some public TCRs were found in many donors.

The donors were part of the roughly 120-subject validation cohort, which stood apart from the approximately 670-subject first cohort. The CDR3 spans 18 residues. Germline loops: CDR1 SGHTA, CDR2 FQGTGA. Germline trimming cut 5 bases from V and 4 bases from J; bases unmatched to any gene: 13. The table came from immunoSEQ multiplex PCR; TCRdb's copy has only in-frame clones and leaves some out. The table shows some 120,000 clones, with 88% occurring only once. As regards this clone: What it recognizes is unknown.

The chain is built from TRBV7-3 and TRBJ2-3, with TRBD2 matching 12 bases. The sample comprised PBMCs. This TCR was recovered from a man between 25 and 39 years old in good health and CMV-seronegative. CDR3 amino acids: CASSLRSSGRAEADTQYF. The DNA for the CDR3 is TGTGCCAGCAGCCTTCGATCTAGCGGGAGGGCGGAGGCAGATACGCAGTATTTT.